This TCR beta chain was identified in a study of metastatic and nonmetastatic thyroid tumors. On the study more broadly: Patients with malignant and benign thyroid disease provided blood and tumor or nodule tissue, whose repertoires were compared. Study-level points and caveats: Patients with malignant thyroid tumors reportedly had significantly higher TCR beta diversity than those with benign nodules, in blood and tumor.

This CDR3 is 16 amino acids long. V lost 0 bases and J lost 5; bases outside the gene matches: 4. Per germline, CDR1 KGHSH and CDR2 LQKENI. In the original analysis: Construction of a distant-metastasis classifier for papillary thyroid cancer relied on CDR3 differences across clinicopathological groups. TCRdb redid the clone calls on the PCR reads using MiXCR. These V and J calls originate from TCRdb's pipeline instead of the authors' own analysis. The data show 21,000 or so clones, 25% to 30% seen once. All patients reached thyroid surgery having received no treatment beforehand. With regard to this clone: Its cognate antigen is unknown.

Specimen: tumor tissue. V is TRBV18 and J is TRBJ2-5, with TRBD2 matching over 12 bases. This clonotype originated in a female donor with papillary thyroid cancer or a benign thyroid nodule (not recorded which). Some clones in this sample may be carry-over from other donors' samples. The CDR3 reads CASSPPTSGRRETQYF. The DNA of the CDR3 is TGTGCCAGCTCACCACCGACTAGCGGGAGAAGGGAGACCCAGTACTTC.